This T cell receptor (beta chain) was captured by sequencing in a study of blood T cell repertoires in COVID-19. Study as a whole: Acute-phase and convalescent COVID-19 samples originated in the United States, Italy and Spain. Sample material is recorded as cDNA or gDNA derived from T cells, B-cell-depleted T cells, or PBMCs.

Original analysis: Nucleated cell counts were estimated from reference gene primer amplification. The table came from immunoSEQ multiplex PCR; TCRdb's copy has only in-frame clones and leaves some out. For V, J and clone size, that table is used; D and trimming come from the DNA. The sample shows around 150,000 clones, about nine tenths of them seen only once. The sample consisted of peripheral blood. This TCR was sampled from a man aged 60 to 75 with active or convalescent COVID-19.

The CDR3 sequence: CASSLHQDRVFYEQYF. The CDR3 coding sequence is TGCGCCAGCAGCTTACATCAGGACAGGGTTTTCTACGAGCAGTACTTC. The chain has TRBV5-1 and TRBJ2-7; 8 bases are shared with TRBD1. The CDR3 has 16 residues. Germline values: CDR1 SGHRS, CDR2 YFSETQ. V gave up 2 bases and J gave up 3 bases; unmatched junction bases: 10.